What follows is one T cell receptor (beta chain) and its context. Unique molecular identifiers were incorporated during preparation of the TCRbeta library. TCRdb re-called the PCR reads with MiXCR, one entry per CDR3 protein. The sample yields a few hundred thousand distinct CDR3 sequences, 27% seen once. This entry is derived from a study of T-cell reconstitution after alpha-beta-depleted transplantation in children. The CDR3 has 15 residues. Germline V gene sequence: CDR1 MNHNS, CDR2 SASEGT. Deletions cut 7 bases from V and 7 bases from J, with 20 bases between. The chain recombines TRBV6-1 with TRBJ2-1; D may match TRBD1 or TRBD2 (6 bases each). This receptor was identified in a boy under two years old with Wiskott-Aldrich syndrome, due to receive a stem cell transplant. Sequenced material: PBMCs, taken before TCRalphabeta/CD19-depleted stem cell transplant. Here the CDR3 reads CASNGGRGLSNEQFF. The CDR3 DNA is TGTGCCAGCAACGGGGGCAGGGGCCTTTCTAATGAGCAGTTCTTC.